These 10 T cell receptor beta chains were all obtained from the same sample, sequenced in a study of blood T cell repertoires in COVID-19. The data were produced by immunoSEQ multiplex PCR, yet TCRdb's version contains in-frame clones alone and is incomplete. The sample lists approximately 75,000 clones, over 65% occurring once. Sequencing used peripheral blood. The receptors derive from a human donor with acute or convalescent COVID-19. The donor label of this sample is uncertain.

The chain joins TRBV4-1 to TRBJ1-4; possibly TRBD1 for D (5 bases). The ends were cut back, 1 base at V and 4 bases at J, with 13 bases in the middle. The CDR3 has 16 residues. Germline V gene lookup returns CDR1 MGHRA and CDR2 YSYEKL. The DNA of the CDR3 is TGCGCCAGCAGCCAAGTCGTCGTCGGGGGTAATGAAAAACTGTTTTTT. It translates to CASSQVVVGGNEKLFF.

This clone was detected only once. The rearrangement links TRBV6-6 to TRBJ2-2, with TRBD1 identical over 7 bases. The CDR3 consists of 15 residues. Germline loops: CDR1 MNHNY, CDR2 SVGAGI (reference sequence). J was trimmed by 5 bases and V by 10 bases; bases with no gene match: 13. CDR3 residues: CATEHGQVRTGELFF. Written as DNA, the CDR3 is TGTGCCACAGAGCACGGACAGGTCAGAACCGGGGAGCTGTTTTTT.

This chain links TRBV7-8 with TRBJ2-1, with 9 positions matching TRBD1. In germline, CDR1 is SGHVS, CDR2 FQNEAQ. CDR3 length equals 15 residues. V lost 5 bases, J lost 4 bases, and 6 bases stayed unmatched. The CDR3 DNA is TGTGCCAGCAGCCGAGACAGGGGGGATTACAATGAGCAGTTCTTC. Translating gives CASSRDRGDYNEQFF.

V gene TRBV3-1 (or the pseudogene TRBV3-2) combines with J gene TRBJ1-6; D ambiguous. Trimming took off 2 bases at V and 4 bases at J, with 9 bases between the two ends. Germline V gene data show CDR1 as LGHDT and CDR2 as YNNKEL (reference sequence). The CDR3 has 15 residues. CDR3 protein: CASSQRDLYNSPLHF. The CDR3 DNA is TGTGCCAGCAGCCAACGGGATCTGTATAATTCACCCCTCCACTTT.

This sequence joins TRBV25-1 and TRBJ2-1; D remains ambiguous. Trimming shortened V by 3 bases and J by 1 base, and 10 bases separated the two germline ends. CDR3 length equals 15 residues. CDR1 and CDR2 from the germline V gene are MGHDK and SYGVNS. As DNA, the CDR3 is TGTGCCAGCAGTGAGGCCGGGTCGTCCTACAATGAGCAGTTCTTC. The encoded protein is CASSEAGSSYNEQFF. Variable domain in full (rest from reference TRBV25-1 and TRBJ2-1): EADIYQTPRYLVIGTGKKITLECSQTMGHDKMYWYQQDPGMELHLIHYSYGVNSTEKGDLSSESTVSRIRTEHFPLTLESARPSHTSQYLCASSEAGSSYNEQFFGPGTRLTVL.

This clone has a handful of counts. As DNA, the CDR3 is TGTGCCAGCAGCCACAGCGTCGGAAAGACCCAGTACTTC. This translates into CASSHSVGKTQYF. The chain combines TRBV3-1 (or the pseudogene TRBV3-2) with TRBJ2-5; D is uncertain. CDR3 size: 13 residues. Germline lookup yields CDR1 LGHDT and CDR2 YNNKEL (reference sequence). V lost 3 bases and J lost 6, with 11 bases in between.

This clone was picked up one time. This chain joins TRBV18 and TRBJ1-3; maybe TRBD1 (6 bases). V was clipped by 3 bases and J by 0 bases, with 6 bases between them. Germline CDR1 KGHSH, CDR2 LQKENI. CDR3 length: 14 residues. DNA of the CDR3: TGTGCCAGCTCACCGGACAGCTCTGGAAACACCATATATTTT. Translated: CASSPDSSGNTIYF.

This sequence joins TRBV5-5 and TRBJ2-1; 9 bases fit TRBD1. After removal of 4 bases from V and 14 bases from J, the junction contained 7 bases not matched to a gene. Per the germline V gene, CDR1 is SGHKS and CDR2 is YYEKEE (reference sequence). The CDR3 sequence is 12 residues long. The CDR3 bases are TGTGCCAGCAGCCTGGGACAGGGCCGCGAGTTCTTC. Protein sequence: CASSLGQGREFF.

This sequence joins TRBV7-2 and TRBJ1-2; TRBD1 might be the D (5 bases). This CDR3 is built from 13 residues. V lost 7 bases to trimming and J lost 6 bases, with 15 bases between them. The germline CDR1 and CDR2 sequences are SGHTA and FQGNSA. CDR3 DNA sequence: TGTGCCAGCAAGGACAAGGGCAGCAATGGCTACACCTTC. Translating it yields CASKDKGSNGYTF.

This chain links TRBV9 with TRBJ1-5, with TRBD1 matching over 7 bases. From germline, CDR1 is SGDLS and CDR2 YYNGEE. The V segment lost 4 bases and the J segment 6 bases; nucleotides outside the gene matches: 13. CDR3 size: 16 residues. The chain's CDR3 is CASSPNSGGIGQPQHF. CDR3 DNA sequence: TGTGCCAGCAGCCCCAATTCAGGGGGAATTGGTCAGCCCCAGCATTTT. Together with reference TRBV9 and TRBJ1-5, the CDR3 gives the full variable domain: DSGVTQTPKHLITATGQRVTLRCSPRSGDLSVYWYQQSLDQGLQFLIQYYNGEERAKGNILERFSAQQFPDLHSELNLSSLELGDSALYFCASSPNSGGIGQPQHFGDGTRLSIL.